This TCR beta chain was observed in a study of regulatory T cells in long-lasting Graves disease. Whole-study context: Over 5 years on antithyroid drugs plus positive TSH receptor antibodies marked Graves' disease as persistent. The study's findings and limits: Sharing of public clonotypes was greater in persistent patients (about 2,700) than in new patients (around 880).

This clonotype has at least ten counts. Its specificity is not known. Through Arm-PCR of CDR3 regions and iRepertoire HTBI primers, TCR beta libraries were built. TCRdb re-derived calls from the multiplex PCR reads in MiXCR, one entry per CDR3 protein. The sample has hundreds of thousands of distinct CDR3 sequences; about 30% are singletons. Trimming took off 1 base at V and 3 bases at J, with 6 bases between the two ends. There are 13 residues in the CDR3. Germline assignment: CDR1 SGHAT and CDR2 FQNNGV. Time point of the sample: persistent/refractory GD, antithyroid drugs over 5 years with positive TRAb. PBMC RNA was the source of the TCR library.

The chain uses TRBV11-2 and TRBJ2-5; D unclear. The source material was peripheral blood mononuclear cells (PBMCs), sampled when the disease was refractory, from a patient treated with antithyroid drugs. This clonotype was sampled from a female donor with Graves disease. This chain's CDR3 is CASSLGSKETQYF. Here the CDR3 DNA reads TGTGCCAGCAGCTTAGGAAGCAAAGAGACCCAGTACTTC.